The present T cell receptor beta chain was sequenced within a study of vaccination effects on CD4 cells after COVID-19. The germline V gene has CDR1 SGHTA and CDR2 FQGNSA. V lost 5 bases and J 2 bases, leaving 10 bases between the germline ends. The CDR3 has 15 amino acids. Data came from immunoSEQ multiplex PCR; TCRdb stores just in-frame clones and leaves some out. The sample consists of some 25,000 clones, 71% of them appearing once. Expansion of antigen-specific CD4+ T cells with viral peptide pools was carried out by the ViraFEST assay before sequencing. It was after 10 days of culture that CD4+ T cells were isolated. Each vaccine recipient was nucleocapsid antibody negative and had no prior SARS-CoV-2 infection. In the case of this clone: The target antigen is unknown.

The sample here was CD4+ T cells from PBMCs cultured with HCoV-OC43 spike peptides, taken before COVID-19 vaccination. Subset given: HCoV-OC43 spike overlapping peptide pool stimulation. This receptor was obtained from a human donor who received a COVID-19 vaccine. The rearrangement joins TRBV7-2 to TRBJ1-6; D uncertain. CDR3 bases: TGTGCCAGCAGCATAAATTTCGCCTATAATTCACCCCTCCACTTT. It translates to CASSINFAYNSPLHF.